One sample yielded the 5 T cell receptor beta chains listed below, sequenced in a study of tumor-infiltrating lymphocytes in primary liver carcinoma. Unsorted bulk tissue (roughly 17-32 mg) underwent RNA and DNA co-extraction. A primer matching the constant region was used to make TCR beta cDNA from approximately 520 ng of total RNA. ARM-PCR was slightly modified, and three nested multiplex PCR rounds with it gave rise to the TCR beta libraries. Researchers ran the first two PCR rounds for roughly 11 cycles each with TRBV1-TRBV30 forward primers and a C-beta reverse primer. Via MiXCR, TCRdb re-called the multiplex PCR reads, giving one row per CDR3 protein. The sample holds some 110,000 distinct CDR3 sequences; 64% are singletons and the top ten take 8.4%. Sequencing input: liver tumor tissue from sampling region 3. Indicated subset: tumor region T3, left-lateral pole. These TCRs come from a woman aged 55-69 years with primary liver carcinoma and hepatitis B virus infection.

The chain couples TRBV12-3 or TRBV12-4 to TRBJ2-7; D ambiguous. The ends were cut back, 1 base at V and 7 bases at J, with 14 bases in the middle. CDR3 length: 14 amino acids. The DNA for the CDR3 is TGTGCCAGCAGTTTAGTGGGATGGCCGGAGGAGCAGTACTTC. Its translation: CASSLVGWPEEQYF.

In regard to this clonotype: One end of the junction is discordant with germline, which a read error may explain. The J gene is TRBJ1-2, the V gene TRBV11-1; a possible D gene is TRBD1 (6 bases). This CDR3 is 15 amino acids long. Germline CDR1 reads SGHAT; CDR2 reads FQDESV (reference sequence). CDR3 sequence (DNA): TGTGCCAACAGCCACACCGGGACACGGAACTATGGCTACACCTTC. Amino acid sequence: CANSHTGTRNYGYTF.

This clonotype appeared many times. V is TRBV4-1 and J is TRBJ2-1, with 9 bases identical to TRBD2. The CDR3 consists of 19 residues. V lost 0 bases to trimming and J lost 2 bases; unmatched junction nucleotides: 11. Germline V gene lookup returns CDR1 MGHRA and CDR2 YSYEKL. The CDR3 here is CASSQDRDSAGGAYNEQFF. The CDR3 DNA reads TGCGCCAGCAGCCAAGATCGGGACTCTGCGGGGGGGGCCTACAATGAGCAGTTCTTC.

This clonotype was detected ten times or more. For the CDR3, the DNA is TGTGCCAGCAGCCAAGATGAAGAGTCCTACGAGCAGTACTTC. It encodes CASSQDEESYEQYF. This chain uses TRBV4-2 with TRBJ2-7; D is uncertain. This CDR3 has 14 residues. The germline V gene has CDR1 LGHNA and CDR2 YNFKEQ. V dropped 0 bases and J dropped 1 base, with 7 bases sitting between them.

The gene calls are TRBV7-2 and TRBJ2-1; D may be TRBD2 (5 bases). CDR3 length equals 16 residues. The V end was cut by 1 base, the J end by 4 bases, with 14 bases between. Looked up from germline, CDR1 is SGHTA and CDR2 is FQGNSA. CDR3 in DNA: TGTGCCAGCAGCTTAGAGGCCGGGATTACGTACAATGAGCAGTTCTTC. Translated: CASSLEAGITYNEQFF.